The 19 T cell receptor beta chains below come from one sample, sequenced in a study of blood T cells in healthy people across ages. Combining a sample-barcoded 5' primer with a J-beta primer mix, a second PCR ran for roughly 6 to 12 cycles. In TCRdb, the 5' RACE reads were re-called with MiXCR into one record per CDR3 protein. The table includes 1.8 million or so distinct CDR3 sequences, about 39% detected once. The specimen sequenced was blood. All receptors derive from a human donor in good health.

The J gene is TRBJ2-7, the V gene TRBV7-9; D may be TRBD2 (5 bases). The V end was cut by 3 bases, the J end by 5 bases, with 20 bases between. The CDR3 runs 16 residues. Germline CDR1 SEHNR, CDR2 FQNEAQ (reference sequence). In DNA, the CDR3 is TGTGCCAGCAGCTTGCCCCGCAGCCGGGGAAGGAACGAGCAGTACTTC. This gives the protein CASSLPRSRGRNEQYF.

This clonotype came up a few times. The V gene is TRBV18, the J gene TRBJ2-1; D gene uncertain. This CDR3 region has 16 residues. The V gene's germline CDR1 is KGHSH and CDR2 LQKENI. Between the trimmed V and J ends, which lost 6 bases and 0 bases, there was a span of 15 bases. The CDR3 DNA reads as TGTGCCAGCTCGTTACGTCAGGAATACTCCTACAATGAGCAGTTCTTC. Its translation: CASSLRQEYSYNEQFF.

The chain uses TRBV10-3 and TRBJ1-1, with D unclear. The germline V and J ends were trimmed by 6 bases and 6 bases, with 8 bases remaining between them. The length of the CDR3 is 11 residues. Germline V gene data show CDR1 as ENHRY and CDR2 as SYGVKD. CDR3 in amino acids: CAISAYAEAFF. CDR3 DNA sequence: TGTGCCATCAGCGCCTATGCTGAAGCTTTCTTT.

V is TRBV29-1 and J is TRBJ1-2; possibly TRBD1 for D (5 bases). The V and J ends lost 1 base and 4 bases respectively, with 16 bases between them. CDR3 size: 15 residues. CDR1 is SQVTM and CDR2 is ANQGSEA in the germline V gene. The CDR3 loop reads CSVEGGTHYPYGYTF. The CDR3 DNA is TGCAGCGTTGAAGGAGGGACCCATTACCCCTATGGCTACACCTTC.

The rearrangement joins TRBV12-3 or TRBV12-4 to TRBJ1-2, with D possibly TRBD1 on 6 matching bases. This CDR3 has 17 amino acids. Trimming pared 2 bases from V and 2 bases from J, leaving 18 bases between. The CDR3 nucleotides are TGTGCCAGCAGTTTATCGGCCGCACAGGGAGAGAACTATGGCTACACCTTC. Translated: CASSLSAAQGENYGYTF.

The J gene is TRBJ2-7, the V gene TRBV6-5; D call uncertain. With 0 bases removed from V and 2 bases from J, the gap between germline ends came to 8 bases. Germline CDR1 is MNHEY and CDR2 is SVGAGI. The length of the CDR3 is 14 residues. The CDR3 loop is CASSYSQRPYEQYF. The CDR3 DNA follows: TGTGCCAGCAGTTACTCGCAAAGACCCTACGAGCAGTACTTC.

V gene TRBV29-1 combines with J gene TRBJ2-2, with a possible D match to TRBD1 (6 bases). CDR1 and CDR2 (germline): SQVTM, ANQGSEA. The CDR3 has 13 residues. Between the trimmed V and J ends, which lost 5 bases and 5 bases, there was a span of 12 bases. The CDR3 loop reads CSVLGADTGELFF. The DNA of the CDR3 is TGCAGCGTTTTGGGGGCGGATACCGGGGAGCTGTTTTTT.

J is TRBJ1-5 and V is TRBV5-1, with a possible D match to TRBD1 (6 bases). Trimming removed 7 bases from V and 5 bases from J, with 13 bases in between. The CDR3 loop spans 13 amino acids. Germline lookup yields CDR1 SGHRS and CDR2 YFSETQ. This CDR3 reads CASAPDRDQPQHF. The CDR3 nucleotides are TGCGCCAGCGCCCCGGACAGAGATCAGCCCCAGCATTTT.

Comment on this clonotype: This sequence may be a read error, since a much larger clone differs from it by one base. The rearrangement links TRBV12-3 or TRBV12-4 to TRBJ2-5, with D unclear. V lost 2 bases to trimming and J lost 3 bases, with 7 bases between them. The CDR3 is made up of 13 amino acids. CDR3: CASSLNWEETQYF. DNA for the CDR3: TGTGCCAGCAGTTTAAACTGGGAAGAGACCCAGTACTTC.

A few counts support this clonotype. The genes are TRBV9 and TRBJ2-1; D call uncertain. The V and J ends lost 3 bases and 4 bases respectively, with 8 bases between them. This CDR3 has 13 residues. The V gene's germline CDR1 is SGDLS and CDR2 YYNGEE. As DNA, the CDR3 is TGTGCCAGCAGCGAGGCCTTGTACAATGAGCAGTTCTTC. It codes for CASSEALYNEQFF.

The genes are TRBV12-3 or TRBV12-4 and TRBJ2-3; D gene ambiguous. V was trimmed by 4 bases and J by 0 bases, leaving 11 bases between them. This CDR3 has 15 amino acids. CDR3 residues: CASSSRKSSTDTQYF. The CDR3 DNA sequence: TGTGCCAGCAGTTCGAGGAAATCTAGCACAGATACGCAGTATTTT.

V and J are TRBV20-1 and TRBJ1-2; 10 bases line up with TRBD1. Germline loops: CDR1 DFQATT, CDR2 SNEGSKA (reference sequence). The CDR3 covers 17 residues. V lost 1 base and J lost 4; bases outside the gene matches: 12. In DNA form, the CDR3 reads TGCAGTGCTAGAGGTCTGGGAAGGGACAGGGGAACCTATGGCTACACCTTC. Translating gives CSARGLGRDRGTYGYTF.

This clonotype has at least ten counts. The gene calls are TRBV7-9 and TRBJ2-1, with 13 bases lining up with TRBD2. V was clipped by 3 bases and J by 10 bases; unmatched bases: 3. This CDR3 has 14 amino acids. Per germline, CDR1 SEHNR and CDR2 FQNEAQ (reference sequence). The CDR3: CASSFGLAGDEQFF. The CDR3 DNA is TGTGCCAGCAGCTTCGGACTAGCGGGGGACGAGCAGTTCTTC.

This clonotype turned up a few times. The CDR3 bases are TGTGCCAGCAGCTTAGGGACAGGGGAGGTTGGGGAGCAGTTCTTC. Translating gives CASSLGTGEVGEQFF. The rearrangement links TRBV11-3 to TRBJ2-1; 9 nucleotides line up with TRBD1. V lost 1 base to trimming and J lost 10 bases; unmatched junction nucleotides: 8. The CDR3 totals 15 residues. Looked up from germline, CDR1 is SGHNT and CDR2 is YENEEA.

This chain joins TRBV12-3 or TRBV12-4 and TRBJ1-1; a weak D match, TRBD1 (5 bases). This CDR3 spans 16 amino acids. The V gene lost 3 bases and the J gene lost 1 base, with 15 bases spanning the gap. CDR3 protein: CASSFTGLGANTEAFF. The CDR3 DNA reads TGTGCCAGCAGTTTTACGGGGCTTGGGGCGAACACTGAAGCTTTCTTT.

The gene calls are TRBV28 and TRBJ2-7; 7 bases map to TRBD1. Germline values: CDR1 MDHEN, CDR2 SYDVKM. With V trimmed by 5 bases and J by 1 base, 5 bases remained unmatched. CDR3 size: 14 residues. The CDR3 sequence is CASSGDRVSYEQYF. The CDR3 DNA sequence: TGTGCCAGCAGTGGAGACAGGGTGTCCTACGAGCAGTACTTC.

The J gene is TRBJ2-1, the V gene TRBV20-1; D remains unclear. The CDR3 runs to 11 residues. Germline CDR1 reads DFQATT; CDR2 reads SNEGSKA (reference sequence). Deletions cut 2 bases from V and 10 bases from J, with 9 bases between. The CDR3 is CSARSAWEQFF. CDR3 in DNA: TGCAGTGCTAGAAGCGCGTGGGAGCAGTTCTTC.

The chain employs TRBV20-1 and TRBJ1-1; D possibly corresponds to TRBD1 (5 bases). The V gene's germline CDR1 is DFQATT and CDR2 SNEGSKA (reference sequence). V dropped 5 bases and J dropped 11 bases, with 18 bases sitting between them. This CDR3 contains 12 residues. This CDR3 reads CSAYEPGTRAFF. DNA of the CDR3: TGCAGTGCTTATGAACCCGGGACGCGGGCTTTCTTT.

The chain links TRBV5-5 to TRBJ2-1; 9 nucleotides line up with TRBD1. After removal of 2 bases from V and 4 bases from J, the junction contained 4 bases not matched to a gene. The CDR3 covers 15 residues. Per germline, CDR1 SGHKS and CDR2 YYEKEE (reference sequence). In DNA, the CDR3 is TGTGCCAGCAGCTTTACCGGGACAGGGTACAATGAGCAGTTCTTC. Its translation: CASSFTGTGYNEQFF.